Listed below are T cell receptor beta chains from one sample, sequenced in a study of identical twins. TCRdb recomputed calls from the 5' RACE reads with MiXCR, one row per CDR3 protein. This table holds hundreds of thousands of distinct CDR3 sequences, roughly 6% found once. Sequenced material: naive T cells sorted from blood. These receptors all stem from a man between 18 and 35 years old in good health. CDR3s include the opening cysteine and the closing phenylalanine or tryptophan. A D gene is named only where the DNA matches it firmly. Expanded clones are given a class, and other clones once, few, many or no size at all.

few	NA	TRBV21-1	TRBJ1-5	TGTGCCAGCAGCAAAGGCATAAGGGGGCATCAGCCCCAGCATTTT	CASSKGIRGHQPQHF
few	TRBD2	TRBV12-3/TRBV12-4	TRBJ2-7	TGTGCCAGCAGTTTAGGACTAGCCGGTCTCTACGAGCAGTACTTC	CASSLGLAGLYEQYF
NA	TRBD2	TRBV6-1	TRBJ2-3	TGTGCCAGCAGTGCCCGTACCCCGGGACTAGCGGGAGGGCCGGGCACAGATACGCAGTATTTT	CASSARTPGLAGGPGTDTQYF
many	NA	TRBV11-2	TRBJ2-5	TGTGCCAGCAGATTGGGCCCCTCTCAGGAGACCCAGTACTTC	CASRLGPSQETQYF
many	NA	TRBV29-1	TRBJ2-5	TGCAGCGTTGAAGAACTTAGTCCCCAGTACTTC	CSVEELSPQYF
NA	TRBD2	TRBV29-1	TRBJ2-7	TGCAGCGTTGAAGATTCCGGGACTAGCAGAACCTACGAGCAGTACTTC	CSVEDSGTSRTYEQYF
many	NA	TRBV28	TRBJ2-7	TGTGCCAGCAGGCAGAAGACTGGAGACCAGACAGGCGAGCAGTACTTC	CASRQKTGDQTGEQYF
many	NA	TRBV12-3/TRBV12-4	TRBJ1-1	TGTGCCAGCAGTTTAATACAGGGTGGTACTGAAGCTTTCTTT	CASSLIQGGTEAFF
many	NA	TRBV20-1	TRBJ2-1	TGCAGTGCTAGGGACAGAATCTCCTACAATGAGCAGTTCTTC	CSARDRISYNEQFF
NA	NA	TRBV11-2	TRBJ2-1	TGTGCCAGCAGCTTAGCCGGGGCGTGGGCACACAATGAGCAGTTCTTC	CASSLAGAWAHNEQFF
many	TRBD1	TRBV18	TRBJ1-5	TGTGCCAGCTCCGACAGGGGAAATAGCAATCAGCCCCAGCATTTT	CASSDRGNSNQPQHF
few	NA	TRBV10-3	TRBJ1-6	TGTGCCATCAGCGCGGACAGCCATAATTCACCCCTCCACTTT	CAISADSHNSPLHF
few	TRBD1	TRBV24-1	TRBJ2-1	TGTGCCACCAGTGATTCGGTACAGGGGTTGAATGAGCAGTTCTTC	CATSDSVQGLNEQFF
many	NA	TRBV18	TRBJ2-1	TGTGCCAGCTCAAGGGACGGTGGGTCCAATGAGCAGTTCTTC	CASSRDGGSNEQFF
few	TRBD2	TRBV7-2	TRBJ2-5	TGTGCCAGCAGCTTAGCCGGGGGGGTAAGGTTAGAGACCCAGTACTTC	CASSLAGGVRLETQYF
many	TRBD2	TRBV27	TRBJ2-5	TGTGCCAGCAGTTACGGGAGGGCCGCCGAGACCCAGTACTTC	CASSYGRAAETQYF
many	NA	TRBV12-3/TRBV12-4	TRBJ1-5	TGTGCCAGCAGTTTCACGGGCCGCAATCAGCCCCAGCATTTT	CASSFTGRNQPQHF
many	NA	TRBV20-1	TRBJ1-1	TGCAGTGCTAGTCACGGGAGTGGTGAGGATGAAGCTTTCTTT	CSASHGSGEDEAFF
many	NA	TRBV7-9	TRBJ2-5	TGTGCCAGCAGCTTAATTAGACAAGGTGGCGAGACCCAGTACTTC	CASSLIRQGGETQYF
few	NA	TRBV5-1	TRBJ2-2	TGCGCCAGCAGCTTAAGAGACTTTCCGAGGGAGCTGTTTTTT	CASSLRDFPRELFF
many	NA	TRBV29-1	TRBJ2-1	TGCAGCGTTCAGAGGGCTAGGGATCGGGCCTTCTTC	CSVQRARDRAFF
many	NA	TRBV10-1	TRBJ2-1	TGCGCCAGCAGTGATGTGGGGTCCTACAATGAGCAGTTCTTC	CASSDVGSYNEQFF
many	TRBD2	TRBV20-1	TRBJ2-1	TGCAGTGTAGCACTAGCGGGAGGTGAGCAGTTCTTC	CSVALAGGEQFF
many	NA	TRBV5-1	TRBJ2-1	TGCGCCAGCAGCTTGTTTCTGGCTGGAGGGGCCTACAATGAGCAGTTCTTC	CASSLFLAGGAYNEQFF
NA	TRBD2	TRBV5-1	TRBJ2-5	TGCGCCAGCAGCTTGATCGGGACTAGCGGGAGAGGGGTCCGGGAGACCCAGTACTTC	CASSLIGTSGRGVRETQYF
NA	NA	TRBV30	TRBJ1-5	TGTGCCGGACCTCAGAAGGGGTATAGCAATCAGCCCCAGCATTTT	CAGPQKGYSNQPQHF
many	NA	TRBV21-1	TRBJ2-1	TGTGCCAGCAGCAACACAGGGTCCCATGAGCAGTTCTTC	CASSNTGSHEQFF
many	TRBD2	TRBV20-1	TRBJ2-1	TGCAGTGCTAGAGGCCTAGCGGGATATGAGCAGTTCTTC	CSARGLAGYEQFF